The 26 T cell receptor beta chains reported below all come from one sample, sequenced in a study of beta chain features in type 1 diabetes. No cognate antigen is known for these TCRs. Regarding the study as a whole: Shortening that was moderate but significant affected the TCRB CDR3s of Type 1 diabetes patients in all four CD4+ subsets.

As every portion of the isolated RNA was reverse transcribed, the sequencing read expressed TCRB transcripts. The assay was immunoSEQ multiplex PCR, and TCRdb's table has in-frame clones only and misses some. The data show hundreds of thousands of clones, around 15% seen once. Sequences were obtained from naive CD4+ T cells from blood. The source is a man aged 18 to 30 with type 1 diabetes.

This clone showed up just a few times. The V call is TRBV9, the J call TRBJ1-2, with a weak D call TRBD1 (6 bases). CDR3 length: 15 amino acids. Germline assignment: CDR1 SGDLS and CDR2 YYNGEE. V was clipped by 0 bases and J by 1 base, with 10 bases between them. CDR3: CASSVATGSNYGYTF. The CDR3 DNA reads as TGTGCCAGCAGCGTAGCGACAGGCAGTAACTATGGCTACACCTTC.

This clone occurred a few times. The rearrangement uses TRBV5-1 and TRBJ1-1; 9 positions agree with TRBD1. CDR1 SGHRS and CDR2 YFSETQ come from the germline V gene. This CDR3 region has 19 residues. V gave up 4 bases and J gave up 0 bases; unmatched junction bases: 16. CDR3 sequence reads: CASSLRDRAIISVNTEAFF. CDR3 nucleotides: TGCGCCAGCAGCCTCCGGGACAGGGCGATTATTAGTGTGAACACTGAAGCTTTCTTT.

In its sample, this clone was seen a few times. The DNA for the CDR3 is TGTGCCAGCAGCCCAGAGGTGGATACGCAGTATTTT. This translates into CASSPEVDTQYF. The chain recombines TRBV9 with TRBJ2-3; D is unclear. Germline V gene lookup returns CDR1 SGDLS and CDR2 YYNGEE. V was cut by 4 bases and J by 6 bases, with 9 bases left in between. The CDR3 is 12 residues long.

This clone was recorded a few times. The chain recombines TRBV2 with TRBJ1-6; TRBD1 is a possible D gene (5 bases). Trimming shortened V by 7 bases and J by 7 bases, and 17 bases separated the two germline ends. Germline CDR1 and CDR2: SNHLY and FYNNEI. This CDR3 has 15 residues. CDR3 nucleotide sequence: TGTGCCAGCACGGTGTGGGGGAAGAACAATTCACCCCTCCACTTT. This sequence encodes CASTVWGKNNSPLHF.

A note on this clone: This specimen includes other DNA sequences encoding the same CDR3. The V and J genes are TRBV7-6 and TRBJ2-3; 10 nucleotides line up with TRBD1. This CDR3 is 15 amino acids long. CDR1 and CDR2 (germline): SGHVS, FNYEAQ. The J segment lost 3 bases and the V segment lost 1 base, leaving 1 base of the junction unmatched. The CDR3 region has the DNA TGTGCCAGCAGCTTAGGGGGACAGGGGACAGATACGCAGTATTTT. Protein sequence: CASSLGGQGTDTQYF.

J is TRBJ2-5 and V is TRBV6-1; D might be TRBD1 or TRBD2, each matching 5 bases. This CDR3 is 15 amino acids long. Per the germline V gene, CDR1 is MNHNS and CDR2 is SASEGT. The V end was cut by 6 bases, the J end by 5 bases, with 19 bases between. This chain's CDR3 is CASRGSGGLRETQYF. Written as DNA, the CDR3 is TGTGCCAGCAGGGGAAGTGGGGGTCTGAGGGAGACCCAGTACTTC.

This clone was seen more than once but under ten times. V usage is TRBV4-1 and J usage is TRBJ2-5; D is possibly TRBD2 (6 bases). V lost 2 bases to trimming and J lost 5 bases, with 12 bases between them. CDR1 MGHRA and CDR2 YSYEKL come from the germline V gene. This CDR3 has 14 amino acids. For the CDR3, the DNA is TGCGCCAGCAGCCAACATGCGGGGCTGGAGACCCAGTACTTC. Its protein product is CASSQHAGLETQYF.

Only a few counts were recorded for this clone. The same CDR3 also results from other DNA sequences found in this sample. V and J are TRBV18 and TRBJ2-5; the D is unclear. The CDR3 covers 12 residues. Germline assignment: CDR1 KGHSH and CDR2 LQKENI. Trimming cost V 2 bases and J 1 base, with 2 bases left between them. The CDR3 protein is CASSPIQETQYF. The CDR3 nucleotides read TGTGCCAGCTCACCAATCCAAGAGACCCAGTACTTC.

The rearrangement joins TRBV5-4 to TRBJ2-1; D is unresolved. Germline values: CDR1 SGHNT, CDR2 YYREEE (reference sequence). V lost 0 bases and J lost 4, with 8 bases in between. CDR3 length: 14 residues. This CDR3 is CASSLVQTYNEQFF. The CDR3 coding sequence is TGTGCCAGCAGCTTGGTTCAGACGTACAATGAGCAGTTCTTC.

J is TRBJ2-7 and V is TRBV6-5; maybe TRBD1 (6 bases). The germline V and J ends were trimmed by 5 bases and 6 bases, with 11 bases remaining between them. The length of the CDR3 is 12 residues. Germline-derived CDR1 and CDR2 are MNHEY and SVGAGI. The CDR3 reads CASSQNRAEQYF. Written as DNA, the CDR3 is TGTGCCAGCAGTCAGAACAGGGCCGAGCAGTACTTC.

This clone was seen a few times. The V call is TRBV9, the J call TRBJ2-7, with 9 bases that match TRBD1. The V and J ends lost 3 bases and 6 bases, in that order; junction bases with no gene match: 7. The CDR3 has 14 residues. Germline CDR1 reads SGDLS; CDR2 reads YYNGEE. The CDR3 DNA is TGTGCCAGCAGCGCTGACAGGGGGGAAGGCGAGCAGTACTTC. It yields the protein CASSADRGEGEQYF.

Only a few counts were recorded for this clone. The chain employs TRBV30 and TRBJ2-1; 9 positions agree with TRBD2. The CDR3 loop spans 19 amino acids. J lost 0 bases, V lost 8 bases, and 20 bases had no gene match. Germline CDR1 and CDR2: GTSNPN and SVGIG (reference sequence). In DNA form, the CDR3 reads TGTGCCACCACGGCTGGCGGTAGCGGGGGCCGCCTCTCCTACAATGAGCAGTTCTTC. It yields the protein CATTAGGSGGRLSYNEQFF.

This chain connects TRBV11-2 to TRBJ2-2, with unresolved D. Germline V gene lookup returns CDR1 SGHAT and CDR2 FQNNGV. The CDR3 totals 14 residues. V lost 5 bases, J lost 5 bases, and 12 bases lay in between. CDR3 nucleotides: TGTGCCAGCAGCGTAAGACCGGCTACCGGGGAGCTGTTTTTT. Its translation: CASSVRPATGELFF.

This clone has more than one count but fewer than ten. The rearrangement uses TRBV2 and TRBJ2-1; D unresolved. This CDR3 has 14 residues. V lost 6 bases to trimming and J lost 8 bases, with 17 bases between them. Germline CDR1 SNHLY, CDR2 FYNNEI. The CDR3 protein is CASRADTPWDEQFF. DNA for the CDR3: TGTGCCAGCAGGGCAGACACGCCGTGGGATGAGCAGTTCTTC.

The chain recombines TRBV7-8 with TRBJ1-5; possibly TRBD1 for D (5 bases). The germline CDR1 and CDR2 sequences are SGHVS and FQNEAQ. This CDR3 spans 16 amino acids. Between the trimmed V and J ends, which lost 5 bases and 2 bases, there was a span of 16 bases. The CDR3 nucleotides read TGTGCCAGCAGCCACCCGCTCAGGGAAGGCAATCAGCCCCAGCATTTT. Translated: CASSHPLREGNQPQHF.

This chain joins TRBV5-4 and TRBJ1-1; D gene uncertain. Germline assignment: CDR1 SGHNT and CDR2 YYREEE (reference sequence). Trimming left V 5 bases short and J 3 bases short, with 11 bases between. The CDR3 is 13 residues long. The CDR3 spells CASSMRWDTEAFF. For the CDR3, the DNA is TGTGCCAGCAGTATGCGGTGGGACACTGAAGCTTTCTTT.

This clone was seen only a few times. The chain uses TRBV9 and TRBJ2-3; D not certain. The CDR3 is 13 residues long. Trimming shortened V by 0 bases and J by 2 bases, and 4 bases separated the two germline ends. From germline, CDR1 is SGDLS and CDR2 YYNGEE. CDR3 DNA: TGTGCCAGCAGCGTAGCTAACACAGATACGCAGTATTTT. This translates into CASSVANTDTQYF.

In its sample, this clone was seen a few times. The CDR3 coding sequence is TGCGCCAGCAGCCCGGGGACAGGGGTAAATCAGCCCCAGCATTTT. Encoded protein: CASSPGTGVNQPQHF. V gene TRBV4-1 combines with J gene TRBJ1-5; TRBD1 aligns across 10 bases. Germline values: CDR1 MGHRA, CDR2 YSYEKL. Unmatched junction bases numbered 4, after V lost 4 bases and J lost 4 bases. The CDR3 extends over 15 amino acids.

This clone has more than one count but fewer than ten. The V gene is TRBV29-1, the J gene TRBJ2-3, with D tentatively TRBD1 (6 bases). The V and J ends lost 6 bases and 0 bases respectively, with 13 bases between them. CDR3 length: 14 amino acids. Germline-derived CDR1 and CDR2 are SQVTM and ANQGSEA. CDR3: CSVDDRPSTDTQYF. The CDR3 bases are TGCAGCGTAGACGACAGGCCTAGCACAGATACGCAGTATTTT.

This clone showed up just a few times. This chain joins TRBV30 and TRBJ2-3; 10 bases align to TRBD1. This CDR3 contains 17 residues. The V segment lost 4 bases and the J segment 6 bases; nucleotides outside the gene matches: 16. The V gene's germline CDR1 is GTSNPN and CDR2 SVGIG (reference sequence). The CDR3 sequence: CAWTGTGEKQVSDTQYF. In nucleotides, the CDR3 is TGTGCCTGGACGGGGACAGGGGAGAAGCAAGTTTCGGATACGCAGTATTTT.

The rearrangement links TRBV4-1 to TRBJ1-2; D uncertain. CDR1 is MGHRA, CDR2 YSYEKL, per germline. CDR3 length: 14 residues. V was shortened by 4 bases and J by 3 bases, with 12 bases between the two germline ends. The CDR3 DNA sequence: TGCGCCAGCAGCCCCTCGTGGGGAGACTATGGCTACACCTTC. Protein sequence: CASSPSWGDYGYTF.

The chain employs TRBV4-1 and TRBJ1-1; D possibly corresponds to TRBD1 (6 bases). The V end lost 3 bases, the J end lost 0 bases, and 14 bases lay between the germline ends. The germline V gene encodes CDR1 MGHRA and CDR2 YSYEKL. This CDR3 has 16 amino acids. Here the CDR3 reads CASSHGGRGVNTEAFF. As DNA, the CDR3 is TGCGCCAGCAGCCATGGAGGCAGGGGCGTGAACACTGAAGCTTTCTTT.

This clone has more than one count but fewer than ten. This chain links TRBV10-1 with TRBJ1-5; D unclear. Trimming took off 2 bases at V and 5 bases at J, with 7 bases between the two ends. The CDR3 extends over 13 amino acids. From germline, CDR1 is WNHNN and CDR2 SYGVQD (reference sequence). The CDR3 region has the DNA TGCGCCAGCAGTGAGGGGTCCCATCAGCCCCAGCATTTT. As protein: CASSEGSHQPQHF.

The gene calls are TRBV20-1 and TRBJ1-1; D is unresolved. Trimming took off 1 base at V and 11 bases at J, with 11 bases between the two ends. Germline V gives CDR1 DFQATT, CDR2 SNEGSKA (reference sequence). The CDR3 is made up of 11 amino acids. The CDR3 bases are TGCAGTGCTAGAGGGGCCCTCTGGGCTTTCTTT. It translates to CSARGALWAFF.

The CDR3 loop reads CASGTGTANTGELFF. CDR3 DNA: TGTGCCAGCGGCACCGGGACAGCTAACACCGGGGAGCTGTTTTTT. The chain has TRBV7-9 and TRBJ2-2; 7 nucleotides line up with TRBD1. CDR1 is SEHNR, CDR2 FQNEAQ, per germline (reference sequence). After removal of 8 bases from V and 2 bases from J, the junction contained 8 bases not matched to a gene. There are 15 residues in the CDR3. Full variable domain (rest looked up from reference TRBV7-9 and TRBJ2-2): DTGVSQNPRHKITKRGQNVTFRCDPISEHNRLYWYRQTLGQGPEFLTYFQNEAQLEKSRLLSDRFSAERPKGSFSTLEIQRTEQGDSAMYLCASGTGTANTGELFFGEGSRLTVL.

CDR3 sequence (DNA): TGTGCCAGCAGTTTAACCGGGGCGACAGATACGCAGTATTTT. This sequence encodes CASSLTGATDTQYF. This rearrangement joins TRBV27 to TRBJ2-3; D is perhaps TRBD1 or TRBD2 (5 bases each). Germline assignment: CDR1 MNHEY and CDR2 SMNVEV (reference sequence). The CDR3 is made up of 14 amino acids. The V end lost 2 bases, the J end lost 3 bases, and 9 bases lay between the germline ends.